This T cell receptor (beta chain) was profiled in a study of cytomegalovirus exposure and HLA in healthy donors. Regarding the study as a whole: Rarity marked most TCR sequences, yet some public TCRs occurred in many donors. With later analysis, a missense DCLRE1C variant became linked to TCR beta V- and J-gene trimming. The classifier, whose performance was assessed in both the original and validation cohorts, reportedly diagnosed cytomegalovirus status with high specificity and sensitivity.

This clone appeared a few times. Its antigen is currently unknown. The CDR3 sequence is 13 residues long. Trimming removed 3 bases at V and 7 bases at J, with 12 bases between. Germline-derived CDR1 and CDR2 are SGDLS and YYNGEE. In the PCR, 60 Vbeta and 13 Jbeta primers were used. TCRdb keeps only in-frame clones here, not all; method: immunoSEQ multiplex PCR. The table records just over 150,000 clones, approximately 80% of them present only once. Samples came from healthy bone marrow donors. This chain joins TRBV9 and TRBJ2-3, with D unresolved. The TCR was taken from a woman aged 45 to 65 in good health and CMV-seropositive. What was sequenced was PBMCs. The CDR3 DNA is TGTGCCAGCAGCGCACTCTTCCCGAATACGCAGTATTTT. Translation gives CASSALFPNTQYF.